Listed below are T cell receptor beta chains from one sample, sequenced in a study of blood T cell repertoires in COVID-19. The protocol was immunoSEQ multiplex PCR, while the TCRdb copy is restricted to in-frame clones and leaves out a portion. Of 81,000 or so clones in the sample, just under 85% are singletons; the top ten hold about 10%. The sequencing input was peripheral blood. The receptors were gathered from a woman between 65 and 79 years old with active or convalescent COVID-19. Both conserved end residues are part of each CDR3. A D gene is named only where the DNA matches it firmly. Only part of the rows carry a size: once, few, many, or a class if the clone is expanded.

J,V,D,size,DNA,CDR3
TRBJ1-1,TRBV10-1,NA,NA,TGCGCCAGCAGTGTAGCACACGACACTGAAGCTTTCTTT,CASSVAHDTEAFF
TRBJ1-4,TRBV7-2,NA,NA,TGTGCCAGCAGCTTAGAGTTCAGTAATGAAAAACTGTTTTTT,CASSLEFSNEKLFF
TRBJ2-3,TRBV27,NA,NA,TGTGCCAGCAGTTTATCTACAGTTTTATCAGATACGCAGTATTTT,CASSLSTVLSDTQYF
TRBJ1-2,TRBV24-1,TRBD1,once,TGTGCCACCAGTGACCCTGGACAGGGGAATGGCTACACCTTC,CATSDPGQGNGYTF
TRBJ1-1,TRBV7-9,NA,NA,TGTGCCAGCAGCTTAGGACAGAGGTCTAATGATTTCTTT,CASSLGQRSNDFF
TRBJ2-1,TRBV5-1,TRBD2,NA,TGCGCCAGCAGCTCCGGGACTAGCGGGGGTAATGAGCAGTTCTTC,CASSSGTSGGNEQFF
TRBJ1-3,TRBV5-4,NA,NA,TGTGCCAGCAGCTTACGGGGTAACGGAAACACCATATATTTT,CASSLRGNGNTIYF
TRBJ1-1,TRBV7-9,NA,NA,TGTGCCAGCAGCCCCCTTGGCAGGAACACTGAAGCTTTCTTT,CASSPLGRNTEAFF
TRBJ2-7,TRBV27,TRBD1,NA,TGTGCCAGCAGTAAACCCACAGGGGGCTTCTACGAGCAGTACTTC,CASSKPTGGFYEQYF
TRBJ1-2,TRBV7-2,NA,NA,TGTGCCAGCAGCTTAGAGCGGTATGGGGAGGATGGCTACACCTTC,CASSLERYGEDGYTF
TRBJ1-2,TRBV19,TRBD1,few,TGTGCCAGTAGTAAAGGGACAGGGGGCTATGGCTACACCTTC,CASSKGTGGYGYTF
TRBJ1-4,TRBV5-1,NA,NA,TGCGCCAGCAGCTCGGGTCCCGGAGGGTCTAATGAAAAACTGTTTTTT,CASSSGPGGSNEKLFF
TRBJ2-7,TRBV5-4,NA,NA,TGTGCCAGCAGCCCGCGGAAGCTTGGATCCGAGCAGTACTTC,CASSPRKLGSEQYF
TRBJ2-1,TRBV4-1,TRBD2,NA,TGCGCCAGCAGCCAAGGACTAGCGGGGTTTGATGAGCAGTTCTTC,CASSQGLAGFDEQFF
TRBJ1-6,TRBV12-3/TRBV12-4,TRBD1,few,TGTGCCAGCAGTTTACAGGGGGCTTCACCCCTCCACTTT,CASSLQGASPLHF
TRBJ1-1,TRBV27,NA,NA,TGTGCCAGCAGCCCTTATGGACAGCAGAACACTGAAGCTTTCTTT,CASSPYGQQNTEAFF
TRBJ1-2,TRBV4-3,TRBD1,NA,TGCGCCAGCAGCCAAGGGCCGACAGGGGGCTATGGCTACACCTTC,CASSQGPTGGYGYTF
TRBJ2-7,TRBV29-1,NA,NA,TGCAGCGTTGGACAGCAGACCTACGAGCAGTACTTC,CSVGQQTYEQYF
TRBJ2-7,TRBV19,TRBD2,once,TGTGCCAGTAGTACAGAAGCGGGGGCTTCCTACGAGCAGTACTTC,CASSTEAGASYEQYF
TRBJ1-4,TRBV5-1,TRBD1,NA,TGCGCCAGCAGCTTGGAGAGTCAGGGGGTTTTTGTAACTAATGAAAAACTGTTTTTT,CASSLESQGVFVTNEKLFF
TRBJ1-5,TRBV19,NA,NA,TGTGCCAGTAGTATAGATTATAGCAATCAGCCCCAGCATTTT,CASSIDYSNQPQHF
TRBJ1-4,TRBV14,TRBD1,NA,TGTGCCAGCAGCCCCGACAGGGGGTTAACTAATGAAAAACTGTTTTTT,CASSPDRGLTNEKLFF
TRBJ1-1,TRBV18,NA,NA,TGTGCCAGCTCACTCCAGGGTTCTGAAGCTTTCTTT,CASSLQGSEAFF
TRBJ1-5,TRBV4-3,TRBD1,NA,TGCGCCAGCAGCCAAGATTATGTCCAGGGGGGTCAGCCCCAGCATTTT,CASSQDYVQGGQPQHF
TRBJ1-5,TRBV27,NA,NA,TGTGCCGTAGGGGCGGAAAATCAGCCCCAGCATTTT,CAVGAENQPQHF
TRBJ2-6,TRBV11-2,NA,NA,TGTGCCAGCAGCCTACCCCTGGGGGCCAACGTCCTGACTTTC,CASSLPLGANVLTF
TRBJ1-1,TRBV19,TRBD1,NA,TGTGCCAGTAGTGTGGACGACAGGGCCAGAGGAGCTTTCTTT,CASSVDDRARGAFF